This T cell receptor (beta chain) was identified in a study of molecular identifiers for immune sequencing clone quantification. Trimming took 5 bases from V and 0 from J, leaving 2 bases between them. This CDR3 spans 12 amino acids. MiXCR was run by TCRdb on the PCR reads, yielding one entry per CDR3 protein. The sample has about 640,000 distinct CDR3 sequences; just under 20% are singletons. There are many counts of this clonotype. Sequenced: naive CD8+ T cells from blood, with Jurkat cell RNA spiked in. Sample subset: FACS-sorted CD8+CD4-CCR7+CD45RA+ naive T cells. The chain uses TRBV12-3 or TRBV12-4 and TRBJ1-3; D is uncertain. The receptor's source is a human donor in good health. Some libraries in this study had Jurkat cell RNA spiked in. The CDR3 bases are TGTGCCAGCAGTAACTCTGGAAACACCATATATTTT. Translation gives CASSNSGNTIYF.